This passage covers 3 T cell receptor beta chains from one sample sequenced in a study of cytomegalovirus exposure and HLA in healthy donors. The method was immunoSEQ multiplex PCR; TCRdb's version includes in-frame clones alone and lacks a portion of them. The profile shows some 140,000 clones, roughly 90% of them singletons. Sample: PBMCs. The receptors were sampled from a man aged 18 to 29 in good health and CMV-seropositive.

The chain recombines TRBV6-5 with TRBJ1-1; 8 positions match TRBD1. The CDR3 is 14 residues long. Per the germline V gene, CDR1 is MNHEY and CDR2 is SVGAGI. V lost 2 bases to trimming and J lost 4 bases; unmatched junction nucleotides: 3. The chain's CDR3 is CASSYDRGSTEAFF. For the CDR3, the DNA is TGTGCCAGCAGTTACGACAGGGGTAGCACTGAAGCTTTCTTT.

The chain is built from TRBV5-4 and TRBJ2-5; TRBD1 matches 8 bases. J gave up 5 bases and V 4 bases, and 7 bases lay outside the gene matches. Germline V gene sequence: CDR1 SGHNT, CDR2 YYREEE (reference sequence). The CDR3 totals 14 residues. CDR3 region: CASSRDRGGETQYF. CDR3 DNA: TGTGCCAGCAGCCGAGACAGGGGTGGGGAGACCCAGTACTTC.

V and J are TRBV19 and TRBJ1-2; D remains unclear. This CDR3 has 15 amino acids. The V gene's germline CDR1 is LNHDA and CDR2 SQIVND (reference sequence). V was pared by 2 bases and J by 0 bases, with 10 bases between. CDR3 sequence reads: CASSISGPANYGYTF. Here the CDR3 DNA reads TGTGCCAGTAGTATAAGCGGACCCGCTAACTATGGCTACACCTTC.